Listed below are T cell receptor beta chains from one sample, sequenced in a study of cytomegalovirus exposure and HLA in healthy donors. The table came from immunoSEQ multiplex PCR; TCRdb's copy has only in-frame clones and leaves some out. This sample has about 44,000 clones; over 85% occur once, and the top ten carry 2.1%. Sequenced material: PBMCs. The receptors were gathered from a woman aged 18 to 35 in good health and CMV-seronegative. The CDR3 runs from the conserved cysteine through the conserved F or W. A D gene is named only where the DNA matches it firmly. Rows give clone size only sometimes, using once, few, many, or a class for an expanded clone.

j_call d_call v_call clone_size cdr3_aa cdr3_nt
TRBJ1-5 - TRBV18 - CASSLRPLLQPQHF TGTGCCAGCTCACTCCGTCCTTTATTGCAGCCCCAGCATTTT
TRBJ1-5 - TRBV28 once CATFWGGNQPQHF TGTGCCACCTTTTGGGGGGGCAATCAGCCCCAGCATTTT
TRBJ1-4 TRBD1 TRBV6-1 - CASGPGQGNEKLFF TGTGCCAGCGGACCGGGACAGGGTAATGAAAAACTGTTTTTT
TRBJ2-5 - TRBV9 - CASSVETEETQYF TGTGCCAGCAGCGTAGAAACTGAAGAGACCCAGTACTTC
TRBJ1-5 TRBD1 TRBV2 - CASSGGTAENQPQHF TGTGCCAGCAGTGGGGGGACAGCCGAAAATCAGCCCCAGCATTTT
TRBJ2-7 TRBD2 TRBV5-1 once CASRSDSRDYYEQYF TGCGCCAGCAGGTCGGACTCCAGGGACTACTACGAGCAGTACTTC
TRBJ2-1 - TRBV7-2 - CASSLSRSSYNEQFF TGTGCCAGCAGCTTATCGCGGAGCTCCTACAATGAGCAGTTCTTC
TRBJ2-1 - TRBV5-8 - CASSLIVGAGPYNEQFF TGTGCCAGCAGCTTGATTGTAGGTGCAGGGCCCTACAATGAGCAGTTCTTC
TRBJ1-1 TRBD1 TRBV30 - CAWSFDRATEAFF TGTGCCTGGAGTTTCGACAGGGCCACTGAAGCTTTCTTT
TRBJ2-1 TRBD2 TRBV7-8 - CASSTEAGGQEQFF TGTGCCAGCAGCACCGAAGCGGGAGGTCAGGAGCAGTTCTTC
TRBJ1-2 - TRBV6-6 - CASSSIQGAYGYTF TGTGCCAGCAGCTCTATACAGGGAGCTTATGGCTACACCTTC
TRBJ1-2 - TRBV28 few CASRRTANYGYTF TGTGCCAGCAGACGGACAGCGAACTATGGCTACACCTTC
TRBJ1-1 - TRBV19 - CASAGGGGNTEAFF TGTGCCAGCGCGGGAGGGGGAGGGAACACTGAAGCTTTCTTT
TRBJ2-3 TRBD2 TRBV10-3 - CATVTSGQGRNTQYF TGTGCCACGGTGACTAGCGGGCAGGGTAGGAATACGCAGTATTTT
TRBJ2-2 TRBD2 TRBV2 - CASSKLAVNTGELFF TGTGCCAGCAGTAAACTAGCGGTGAACACCGGGGAGCTGTTTTTT
TRBJ1-1 TRBD1 TRBV5-6 - CASSVDRGNTEAFF TGTGCCAGCAGCGTAGACAGGGGGAACACTGAAGCTTTCTTT